This TCR beta chain was observed in a study of radiation and T cells in renal cell carcinoma. Across the whole study: Nephrectomy followed 15 Gy stereotactic body radiation by 4 weeks.

Profiling relied on immunoSEQ multiplex PCR, and the TCRdb table lists in-frame clones only, not all of them. The table lists 40,000 to 50,000 clones, approximately 83% of them singletons. Regarding time point: baseline pretreatment blood. Treatment reported: 15 Gy SBRT to primary tumor, nephrectomy 4 weeks later. After SBRT, blood was collected at 2 and 4 weeks, plus baseline. The patient's renal cell carcinoma had clear cell pathology. The CDR3 covers 16 residues. Germline CDR1 and CDR2: SGHRS and YFSETQ. V lost 0 bases, J lost 4 bases, and 11 bases lay in between. The rearrangement uses TRBV5-1 and TRBJ1-6; possible D gene TRBD1, 5 bases. The sample here was blood, taken from a patient whose treatment included radiotherapy and nephrectomy. The clonotype was recovered from a woman in her 70s with renal cell carcinoma. The CDR3 nucleotides read TGCGCCAGCAGCTTGGGACAGCGGCCTTATAATTCACCCCTCCACTTT. It translates to CASSLGQRPYNSPLHF.